This TCR beta chain was identified in a study of siplizumab effects on memory and regulatory T cells. Study-level results: The study found naive T cells seemingly more diverse than memory cells and seemingly major alloresponse contributors.

CDR1 and CDR2 (germline): LNHDA, SQIVND (reference sequence). This CDR3 has 17 amino acids. Trimming at V came to 5 bases and at J to 2 bases, leaving 8 bases not matched to a gene. Data came from immunoSEQ multiplex PCR; TCRdb stores just in-frame clones and leaves some out. Here the sample spans more than 60,000 clones, roughly 96% being singletons. As to this clone: Its antigen is undetermined.

Specimen: naive CD8+ T cells sorted from blood. V and J are TRBV19 and TRBJ2-3; 12 bases align to TRBD2. This receptor was taken from a human donor in good health. Here the CDR3 reads CASSVTSGGPFTDTQYF. As DNA, the CDR3 is TGTGCCAGTAGTGTCACTAGCGGGGGGCCCTTCACAGATACGCAGTATTTT.